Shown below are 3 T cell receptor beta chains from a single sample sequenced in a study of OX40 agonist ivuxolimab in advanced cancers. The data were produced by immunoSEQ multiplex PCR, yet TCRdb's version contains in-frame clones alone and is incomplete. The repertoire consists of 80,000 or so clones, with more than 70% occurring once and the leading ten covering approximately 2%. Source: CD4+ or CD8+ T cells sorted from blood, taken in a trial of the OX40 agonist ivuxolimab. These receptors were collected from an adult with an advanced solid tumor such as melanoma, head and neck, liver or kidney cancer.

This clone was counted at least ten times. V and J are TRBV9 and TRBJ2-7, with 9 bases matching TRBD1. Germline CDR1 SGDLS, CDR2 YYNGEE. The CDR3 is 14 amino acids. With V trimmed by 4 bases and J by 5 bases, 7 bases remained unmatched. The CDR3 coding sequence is TGTGCCAGCAGCTTTTGGGACAGGGACCACGAGCAGTACTTC. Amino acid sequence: CASSFWDRDHEQYF.

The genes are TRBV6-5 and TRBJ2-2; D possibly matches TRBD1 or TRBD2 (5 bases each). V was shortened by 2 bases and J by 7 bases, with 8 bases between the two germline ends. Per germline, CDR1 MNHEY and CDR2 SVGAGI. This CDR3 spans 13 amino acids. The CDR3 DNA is TGTGCCAGCAGTTACCAGGGAGTCGGGGAGCTGTTTTTT. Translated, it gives CASSYQGVGELFF.

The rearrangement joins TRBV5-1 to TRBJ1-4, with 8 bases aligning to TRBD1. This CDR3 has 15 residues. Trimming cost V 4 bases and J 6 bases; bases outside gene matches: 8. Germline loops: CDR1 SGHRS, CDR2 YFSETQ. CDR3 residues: CASSRNRGRDEKLFF. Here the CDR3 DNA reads TGCGCCAGCAGCAGAAACAGGGGGAGGGATGAAAAACTGTTTTTT.